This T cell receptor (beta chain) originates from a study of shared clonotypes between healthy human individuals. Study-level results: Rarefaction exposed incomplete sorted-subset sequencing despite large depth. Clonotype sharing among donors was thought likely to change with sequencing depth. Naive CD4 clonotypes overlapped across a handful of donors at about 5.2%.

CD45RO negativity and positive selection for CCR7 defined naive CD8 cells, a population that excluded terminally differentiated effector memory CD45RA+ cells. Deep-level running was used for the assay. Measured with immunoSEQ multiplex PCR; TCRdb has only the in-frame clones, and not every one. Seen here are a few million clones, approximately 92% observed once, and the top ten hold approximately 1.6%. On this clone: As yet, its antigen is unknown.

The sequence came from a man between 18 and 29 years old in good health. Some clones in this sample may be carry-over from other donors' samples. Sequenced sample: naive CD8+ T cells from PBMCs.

The CDR3 region has the DNA TGTGCCAGCAGTTTAACCGGGCACGGGGAGCAGTACTTC. Translated: CASSLTGHGEQYF. The V and J genes are TRBV7-9 and TRBJ2-7; no clear D gene. Trimming cost V 6 bases and J 7 bases, with 16 bases left between them. CDR3 length equals 13 residues. The germline V gene encodes CDR1 SEHNR and CDR2 FQNEAQ (reference sequence).